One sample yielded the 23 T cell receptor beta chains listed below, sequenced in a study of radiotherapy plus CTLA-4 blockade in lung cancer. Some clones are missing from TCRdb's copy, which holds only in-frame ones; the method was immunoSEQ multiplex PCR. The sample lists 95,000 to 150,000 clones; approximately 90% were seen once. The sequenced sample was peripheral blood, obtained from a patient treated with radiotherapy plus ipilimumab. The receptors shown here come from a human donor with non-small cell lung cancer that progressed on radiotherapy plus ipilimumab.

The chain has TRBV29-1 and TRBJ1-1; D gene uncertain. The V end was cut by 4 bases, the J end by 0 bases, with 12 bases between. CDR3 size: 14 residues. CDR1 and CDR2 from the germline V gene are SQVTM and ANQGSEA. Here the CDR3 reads CSVVGSRMNTEAFF. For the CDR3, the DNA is TGCAGCGTTGTGGGCTCCCGTATGAACACTGAAGCTTTCTTT.

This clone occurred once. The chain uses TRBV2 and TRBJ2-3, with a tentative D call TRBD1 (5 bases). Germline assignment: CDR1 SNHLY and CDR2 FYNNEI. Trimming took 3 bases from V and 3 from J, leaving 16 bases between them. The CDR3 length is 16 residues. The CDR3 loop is CASSDQGWVPTDTQYF. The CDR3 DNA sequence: TGTGCCAGCAGTGACCAGGGTTGGGTTCCGACAGATACGCAGTATTTT. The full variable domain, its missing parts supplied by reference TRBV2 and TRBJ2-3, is EPEVTQTPSHQVTQMGQEVILRCVPISNHLYFYWYRQILGQKVEFLVSFYNNEISEKSEIFDDQFSVERPDGSNFTLKIRSTKLEDSAMYFCASSDQGWVPTDTQYFGPGTRLTVL.

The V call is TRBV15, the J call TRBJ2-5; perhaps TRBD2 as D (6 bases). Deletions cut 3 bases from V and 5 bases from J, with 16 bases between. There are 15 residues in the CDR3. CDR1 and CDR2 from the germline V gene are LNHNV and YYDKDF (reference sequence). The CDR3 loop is CATSRGDGGKETQYF. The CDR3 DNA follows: TGTGCCACCAGCAGGGGGGACGGCGGGAAGGAGACCCAGTACTTC.

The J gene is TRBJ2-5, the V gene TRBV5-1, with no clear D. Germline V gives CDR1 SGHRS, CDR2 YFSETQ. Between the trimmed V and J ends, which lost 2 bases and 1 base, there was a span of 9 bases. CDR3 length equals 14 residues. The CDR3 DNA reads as TGCGCCAGCAGCTTATACAGCGTCCAAGAGACCCAGTACTTC. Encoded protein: CASSLYSVQETQYF. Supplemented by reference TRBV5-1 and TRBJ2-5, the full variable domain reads KAGVTQTPRYLIKTRGQQVTLSCSPISGHRSVSWYQQTPGQGLQFLFEYFSETQRNKGNFPGRFSGRQFSNSRSEMNVSTLELGDSALYLCASSLYSVQETQYFGPGTRLLVL.

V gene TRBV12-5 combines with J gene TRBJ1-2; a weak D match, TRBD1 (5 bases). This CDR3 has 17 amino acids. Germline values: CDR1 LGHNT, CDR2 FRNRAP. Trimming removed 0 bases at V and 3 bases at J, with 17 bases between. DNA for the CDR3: TGTGCTAGTGGTTTGGTAGTGGGGAGAGGGGTCCACTATGGCTACACCTTC. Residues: CASGLVVGRGVHYGYTF.

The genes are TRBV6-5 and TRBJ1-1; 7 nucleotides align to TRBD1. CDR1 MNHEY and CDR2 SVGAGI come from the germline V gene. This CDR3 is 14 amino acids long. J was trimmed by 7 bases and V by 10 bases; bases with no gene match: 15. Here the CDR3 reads CATKQTQGSYEAFF. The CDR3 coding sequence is TGTGCCACCAAGCAGACACAGGGGTCTTATGAAGCTTTCTTT.

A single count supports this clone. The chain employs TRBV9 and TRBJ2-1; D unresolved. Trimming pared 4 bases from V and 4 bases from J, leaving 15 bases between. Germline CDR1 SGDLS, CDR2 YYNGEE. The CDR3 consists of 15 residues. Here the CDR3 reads CASSSLPAAYNEQFF. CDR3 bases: TGTGCCAGCAGCAGCCTCCCCGCCGCATACAATGAGCAGTTCTTC.

Here the CDR3 reads CASSSTSGDYEQYF. The CDR3 DNA follows: TGCGCCAGCAGCTCCACTAGCGGAGACTACGAGCAGTACTTC. This rearrangement joins TRBV5-1 to TRBJ2-7, with 8 bases fitting TRBD2. The ends lost 3 bases at V and 3 bases at J; junction bases unmatched: 5. Germline V lookup: CDR1 SGHRS, CDR2 YFSETQ. This CDR3 region has 14 residues. Together with reference TRBV5-1 and TRBJ2-7, the CDR3 gives the full variable domain: KAGVTQTPRYLIKTRGQQVTLSCSPISGHRSVSWYQQTPGQGLQFLFEYFSETQRNKGNFPGRFSGRQFSNSRSEMNVSTLELGDSALYLCASSSTSGDYEQYFGPGTRLTVT.

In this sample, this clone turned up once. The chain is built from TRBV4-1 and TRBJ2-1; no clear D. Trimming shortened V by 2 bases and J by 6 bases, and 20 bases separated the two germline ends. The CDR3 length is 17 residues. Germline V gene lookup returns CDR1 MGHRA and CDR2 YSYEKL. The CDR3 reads CASSQSHGHRLINEQFF. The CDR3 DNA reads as TGCGCCAGCAGCCAATCACACGGGCACCGGCTGATCAATGAGCAGTTCTTC.

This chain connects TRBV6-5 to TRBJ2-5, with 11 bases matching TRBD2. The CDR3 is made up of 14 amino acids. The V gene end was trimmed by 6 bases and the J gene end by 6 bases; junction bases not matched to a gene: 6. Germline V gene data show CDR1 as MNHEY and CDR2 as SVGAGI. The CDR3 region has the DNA TGTGCCAGCAGGGATCCTAGCGGGAGGCAGACCCAGTACTTC. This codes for CASRDPSGRQTQYF.

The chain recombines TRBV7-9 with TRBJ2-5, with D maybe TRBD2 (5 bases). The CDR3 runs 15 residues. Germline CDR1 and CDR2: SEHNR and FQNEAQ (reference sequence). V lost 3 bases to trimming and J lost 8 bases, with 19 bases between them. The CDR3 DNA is TGTGCCAGCAGCTTGAGACAAAGCGGTTGGGTAACCCAGTACTTC. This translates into CASSLRQSGWVTQYF.

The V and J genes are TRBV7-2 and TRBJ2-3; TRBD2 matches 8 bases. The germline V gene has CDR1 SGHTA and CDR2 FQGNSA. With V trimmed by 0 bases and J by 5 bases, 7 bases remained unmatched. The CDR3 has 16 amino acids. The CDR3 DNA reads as TGTGCCAGCAGCTTAGCATTCGGGCTAGCGGGAGATACGCAGTATTTT. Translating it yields CASSLAFGLAGDTQYF.

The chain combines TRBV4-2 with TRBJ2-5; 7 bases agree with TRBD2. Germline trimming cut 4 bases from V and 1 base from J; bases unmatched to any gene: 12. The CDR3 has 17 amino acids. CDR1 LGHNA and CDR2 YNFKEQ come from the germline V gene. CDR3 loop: CASSPSGLADRQETQYF. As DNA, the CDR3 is TGTGCCAGCAGCCCTTCCGGGCTAGCGGACCGCCAAGAGACCCAGTACTTC.

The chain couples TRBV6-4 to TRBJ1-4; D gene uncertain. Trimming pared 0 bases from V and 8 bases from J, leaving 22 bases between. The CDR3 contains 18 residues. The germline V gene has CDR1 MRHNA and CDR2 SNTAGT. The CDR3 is CASSDSKVCTVQTEKLFF. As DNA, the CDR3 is TGTGCCAGCAGTGACTCGAAGGTGTGCACAGTGCAAACCGAAAAACTGTTTTTT.

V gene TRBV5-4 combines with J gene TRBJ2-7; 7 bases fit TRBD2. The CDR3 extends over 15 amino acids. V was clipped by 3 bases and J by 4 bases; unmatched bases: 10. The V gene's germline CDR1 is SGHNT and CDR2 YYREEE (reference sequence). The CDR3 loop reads CASSSGSGMMYEQYF. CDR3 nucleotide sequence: TGTGCCAGCAGCTCCGGGAGCGGGATGATGTACGAGCAGTACTTC.

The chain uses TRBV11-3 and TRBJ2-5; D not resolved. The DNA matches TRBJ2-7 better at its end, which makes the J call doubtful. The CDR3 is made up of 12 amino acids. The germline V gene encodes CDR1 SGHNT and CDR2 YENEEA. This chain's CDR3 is CASSLSSYEQYF. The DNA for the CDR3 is TGTGCCAGCAGCCTAAGCTCCTACGAGCAGTACTTC.

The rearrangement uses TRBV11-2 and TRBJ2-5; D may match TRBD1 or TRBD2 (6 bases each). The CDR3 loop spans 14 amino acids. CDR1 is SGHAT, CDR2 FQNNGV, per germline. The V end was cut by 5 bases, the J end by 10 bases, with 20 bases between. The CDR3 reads CASSTWTADGGQYF. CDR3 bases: TGTGCCAGCAGCACGTGGACAGCCGACGGGGGCCAGTACTTC.

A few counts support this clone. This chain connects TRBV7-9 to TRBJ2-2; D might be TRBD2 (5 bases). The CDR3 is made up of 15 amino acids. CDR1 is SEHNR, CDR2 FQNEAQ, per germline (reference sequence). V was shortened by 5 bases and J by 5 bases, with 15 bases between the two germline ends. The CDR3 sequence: CASSGPVSGTGELFF. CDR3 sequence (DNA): TGTGCCAGCAGCGGCCCCGTAAGCGGAACCGGGGAGCTGTTTTTT.

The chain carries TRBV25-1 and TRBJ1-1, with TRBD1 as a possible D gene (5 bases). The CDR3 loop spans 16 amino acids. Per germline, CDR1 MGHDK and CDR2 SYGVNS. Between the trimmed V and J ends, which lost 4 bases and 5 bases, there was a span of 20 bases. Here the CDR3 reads CASSVSGKPSGTEAFF. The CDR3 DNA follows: TGTGCCAGCAGTGTGTCAGGGAAACCCTCCGGGACTGAAGCTTTCTTT.

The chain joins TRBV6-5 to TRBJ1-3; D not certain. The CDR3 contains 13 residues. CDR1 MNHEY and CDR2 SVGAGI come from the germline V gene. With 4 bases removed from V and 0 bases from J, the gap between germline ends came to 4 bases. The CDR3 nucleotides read TGTGCCAGCAGTTCCCTCTCTGGAAACACCATATATTTT. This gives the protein CASSSLSGNTIYF.

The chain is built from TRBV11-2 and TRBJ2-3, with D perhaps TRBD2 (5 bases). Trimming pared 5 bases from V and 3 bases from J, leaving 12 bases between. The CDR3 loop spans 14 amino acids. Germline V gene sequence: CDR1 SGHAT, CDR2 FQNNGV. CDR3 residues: CASSPGLGTDTQYF. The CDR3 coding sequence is TGTGCCAGCAGCCCAGGACTCGGGACAGATACGCAGTATTTT.

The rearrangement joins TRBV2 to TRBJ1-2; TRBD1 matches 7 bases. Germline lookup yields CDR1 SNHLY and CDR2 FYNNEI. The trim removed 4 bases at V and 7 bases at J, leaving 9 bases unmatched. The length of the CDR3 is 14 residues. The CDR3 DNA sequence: TGTGCCAGCAGTGGACCGACAGGGAGTGCTGGCTACACCTTC. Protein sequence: CASSGPTGSAGYTF.

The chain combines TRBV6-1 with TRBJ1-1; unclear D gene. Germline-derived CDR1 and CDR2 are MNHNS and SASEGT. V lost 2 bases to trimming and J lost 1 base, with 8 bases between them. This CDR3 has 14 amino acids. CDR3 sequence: CASSEITANTEAFF. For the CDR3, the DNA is TGTGCCAGCAGTGAAATTACGGCGAACACTGAAGCTTTCTTT.